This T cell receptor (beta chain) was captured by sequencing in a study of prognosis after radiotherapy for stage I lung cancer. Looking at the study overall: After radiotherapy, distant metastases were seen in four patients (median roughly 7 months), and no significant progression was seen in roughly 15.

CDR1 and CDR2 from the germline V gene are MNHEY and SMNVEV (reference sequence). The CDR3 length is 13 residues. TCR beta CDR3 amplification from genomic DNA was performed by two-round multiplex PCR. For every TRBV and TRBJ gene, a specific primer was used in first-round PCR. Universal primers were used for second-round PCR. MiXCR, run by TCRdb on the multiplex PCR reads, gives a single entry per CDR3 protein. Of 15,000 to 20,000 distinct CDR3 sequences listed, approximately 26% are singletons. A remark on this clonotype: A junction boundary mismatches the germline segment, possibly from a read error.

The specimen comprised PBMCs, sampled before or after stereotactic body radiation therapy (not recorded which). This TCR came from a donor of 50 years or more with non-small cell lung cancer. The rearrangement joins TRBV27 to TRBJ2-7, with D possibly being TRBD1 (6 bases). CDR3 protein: CVSGWDIRYEQYF. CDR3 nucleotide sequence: TGTGTCAGCGGTTGGGACATTCGTTACGAGCAGTACTTC.